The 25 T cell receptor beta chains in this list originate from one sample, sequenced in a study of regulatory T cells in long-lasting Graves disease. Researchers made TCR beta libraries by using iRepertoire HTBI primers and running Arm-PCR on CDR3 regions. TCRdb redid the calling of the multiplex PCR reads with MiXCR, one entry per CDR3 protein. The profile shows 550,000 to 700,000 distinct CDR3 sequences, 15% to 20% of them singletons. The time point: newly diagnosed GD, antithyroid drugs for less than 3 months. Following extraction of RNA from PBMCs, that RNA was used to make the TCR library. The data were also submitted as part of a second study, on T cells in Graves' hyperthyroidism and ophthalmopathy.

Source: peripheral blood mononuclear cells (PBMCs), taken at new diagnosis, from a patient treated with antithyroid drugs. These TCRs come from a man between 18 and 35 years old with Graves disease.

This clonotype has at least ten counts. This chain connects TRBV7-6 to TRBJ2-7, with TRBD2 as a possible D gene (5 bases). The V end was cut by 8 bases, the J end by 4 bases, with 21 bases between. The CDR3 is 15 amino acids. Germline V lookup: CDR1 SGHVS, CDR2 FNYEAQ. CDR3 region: CASASRAVGVYEQYF. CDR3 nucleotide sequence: TGTGCCAGCGCTTCTAGAGCGGTTGGGGTATACGAGCAGTACTTC.

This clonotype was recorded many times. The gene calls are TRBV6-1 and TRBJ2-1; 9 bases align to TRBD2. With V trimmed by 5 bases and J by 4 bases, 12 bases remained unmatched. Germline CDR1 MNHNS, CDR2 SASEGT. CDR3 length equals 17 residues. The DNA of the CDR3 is TGTGCCAGCAGTCAGTTTCGTGGGACTAGCCAATACAATGAGCAGTTCTTC. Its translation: CASSQFRGTSQYNEQFF.

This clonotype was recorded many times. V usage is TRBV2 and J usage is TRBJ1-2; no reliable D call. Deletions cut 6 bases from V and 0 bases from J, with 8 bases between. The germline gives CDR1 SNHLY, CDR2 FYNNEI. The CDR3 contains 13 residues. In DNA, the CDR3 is TGTGCCAGCAGCCTAAAGTCTAACTATGGCTACACCTTC. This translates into CASSLKSNYGYTF.

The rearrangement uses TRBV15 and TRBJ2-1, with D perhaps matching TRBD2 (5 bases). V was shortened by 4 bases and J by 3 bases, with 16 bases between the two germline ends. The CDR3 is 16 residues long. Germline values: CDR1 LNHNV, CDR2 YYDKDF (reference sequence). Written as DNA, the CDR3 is TGTGCCACCAGCACCAAAAAAGCCCGGGGCTACAATGAGCAGTTCTTC. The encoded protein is CATSTKKARGYNEQFF.

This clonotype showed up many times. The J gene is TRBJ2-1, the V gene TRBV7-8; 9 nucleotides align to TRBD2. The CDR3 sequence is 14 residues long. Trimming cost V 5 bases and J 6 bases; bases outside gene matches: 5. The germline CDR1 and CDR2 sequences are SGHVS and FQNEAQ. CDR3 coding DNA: TGTGCCAGCAGCCCGAGGACTAGCGCCAATGAGCAGTTCTTC. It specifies CASSPRTSANEQFF.

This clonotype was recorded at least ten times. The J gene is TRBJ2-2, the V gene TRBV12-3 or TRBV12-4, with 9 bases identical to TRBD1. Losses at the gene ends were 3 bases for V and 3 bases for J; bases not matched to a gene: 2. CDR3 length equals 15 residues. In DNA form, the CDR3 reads TGTGCCAGCAGTTTGGACAGGGGATACACCGGGGAGCTGTTTTTT. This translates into CASSLDRGYTGELFF.

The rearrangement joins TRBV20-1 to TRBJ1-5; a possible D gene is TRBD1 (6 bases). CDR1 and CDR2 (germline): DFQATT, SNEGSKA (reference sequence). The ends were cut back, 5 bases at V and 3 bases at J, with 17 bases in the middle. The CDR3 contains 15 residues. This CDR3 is CSAPQSRGLNQPQHF. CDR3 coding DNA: TGCAGTGCTCCCCAGAGCAGGGGCCTCAATCAGCCCCAGCATTTT.

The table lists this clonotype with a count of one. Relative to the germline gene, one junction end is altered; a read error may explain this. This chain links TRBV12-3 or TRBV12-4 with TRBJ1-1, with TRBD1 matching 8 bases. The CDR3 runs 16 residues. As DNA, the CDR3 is TGTGCCAGCATCGTACAGGGGGACGTCGGTGGGGCTGAGGCTTTCTTT. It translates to CASIVQGDVGGAEAFF.

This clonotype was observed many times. The CDR3 DNA reads TGCAGCCACCGTGGGACAGGCAACACTGAAGCTTTCTTT. Translating it yields CSHRGTGNTEAFF. The J gene is TRBJ1-1, the V gene TRBV20-1; 8 bases match TRBD1. Germline lookup yields CDR1 DFQATT and CDR2 SNEGSKA (reference sequence). The CDR3 has 13 residues.

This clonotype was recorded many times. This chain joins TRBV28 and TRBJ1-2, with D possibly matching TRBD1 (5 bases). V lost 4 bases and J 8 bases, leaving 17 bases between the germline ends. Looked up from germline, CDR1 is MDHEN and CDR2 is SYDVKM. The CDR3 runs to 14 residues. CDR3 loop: CASSSAGRQSGYTF. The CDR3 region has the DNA TGTGCCAGCAGTTCTGCGGGACGGCAATCGGGCTACACCTTC.

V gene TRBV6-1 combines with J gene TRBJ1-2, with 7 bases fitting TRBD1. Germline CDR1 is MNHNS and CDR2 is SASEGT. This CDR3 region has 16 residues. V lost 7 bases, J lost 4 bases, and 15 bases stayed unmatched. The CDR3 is CASNRDQGGGGYGYTF. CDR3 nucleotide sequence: TGTGCCAGCAACCGGGACCAGGGAGGGGGCGGCTATGGCTACACCTTC.

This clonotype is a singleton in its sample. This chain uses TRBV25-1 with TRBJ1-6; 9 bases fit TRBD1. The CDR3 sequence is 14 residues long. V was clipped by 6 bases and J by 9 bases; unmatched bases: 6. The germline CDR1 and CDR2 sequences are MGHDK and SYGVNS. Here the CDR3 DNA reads TGTGCCAGCAGCTCGACAGGGGGGAGTTCACCCCTCCACTTT. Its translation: CASSSTGGSSPLHF.

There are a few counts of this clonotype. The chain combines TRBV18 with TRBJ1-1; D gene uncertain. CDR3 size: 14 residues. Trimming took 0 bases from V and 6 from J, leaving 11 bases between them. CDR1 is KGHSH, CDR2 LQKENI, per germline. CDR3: CASSPPWEGSEAFF. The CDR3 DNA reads TGTGCCAGCTCACCACCGTGGGAAGGCTCTGAAGCTTTCTTT.

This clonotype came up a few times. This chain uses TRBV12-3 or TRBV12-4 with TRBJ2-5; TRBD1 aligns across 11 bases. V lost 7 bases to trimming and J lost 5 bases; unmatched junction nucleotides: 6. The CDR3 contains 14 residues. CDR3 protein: CASTRTGGWETQYF. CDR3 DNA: TGTGCCAGCACCCGGACAGGGGGCTGGGAGACCCAGTACTTC.

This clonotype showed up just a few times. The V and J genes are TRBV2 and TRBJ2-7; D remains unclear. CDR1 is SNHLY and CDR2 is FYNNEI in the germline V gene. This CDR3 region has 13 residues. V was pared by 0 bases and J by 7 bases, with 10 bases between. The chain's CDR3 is CASSEALLAEQYF. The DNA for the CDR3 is TGTGCCAGCAGTGAAGCGCTTCTGGCTGAGCAGTACTTC.

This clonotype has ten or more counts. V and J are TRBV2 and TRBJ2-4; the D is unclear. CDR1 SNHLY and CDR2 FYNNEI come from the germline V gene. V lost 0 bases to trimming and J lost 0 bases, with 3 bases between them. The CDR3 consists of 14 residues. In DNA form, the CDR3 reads TGTGCCAGCAGTGAAGCCATAGCCAAAAACATTCAGTACTTC. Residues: CASSEAIAKNIQYF.

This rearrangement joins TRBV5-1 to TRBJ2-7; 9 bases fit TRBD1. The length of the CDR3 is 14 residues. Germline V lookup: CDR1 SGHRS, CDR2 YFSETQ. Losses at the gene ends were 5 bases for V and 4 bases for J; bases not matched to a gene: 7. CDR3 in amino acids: CASRSETGGYEQYF. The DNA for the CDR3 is TGCGCCAGCAGGTCCGAGACAGGGGGTTACGAGCAGTACTTC.

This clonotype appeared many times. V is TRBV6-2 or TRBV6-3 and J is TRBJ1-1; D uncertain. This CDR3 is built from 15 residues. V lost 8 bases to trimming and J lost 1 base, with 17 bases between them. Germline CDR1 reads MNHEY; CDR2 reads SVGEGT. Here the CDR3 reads CASEGTATGNTEAFF. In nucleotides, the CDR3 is TGTGCCAGCGAGGGCACCGCGACGGGGAACACTGAAGCTTTCTTT.

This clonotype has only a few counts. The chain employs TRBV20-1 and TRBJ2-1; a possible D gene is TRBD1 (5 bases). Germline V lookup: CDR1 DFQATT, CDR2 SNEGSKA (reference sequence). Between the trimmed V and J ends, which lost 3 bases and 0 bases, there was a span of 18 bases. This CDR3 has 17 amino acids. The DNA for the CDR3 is TGCAGTGCTAGTGCCAGGGCCACACTAATCTCCTACAATGAGCAGTTCTTC. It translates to CSASARATLISYNEQFF.

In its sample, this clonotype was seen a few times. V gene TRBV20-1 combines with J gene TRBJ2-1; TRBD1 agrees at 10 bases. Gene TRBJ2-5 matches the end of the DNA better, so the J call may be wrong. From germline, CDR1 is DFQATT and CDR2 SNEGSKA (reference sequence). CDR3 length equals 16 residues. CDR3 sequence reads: CSARDLRDRGAETQYF. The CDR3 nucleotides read TGCAGTGCTAGAGATTTACGGGACAGGGGTGCGGAGACCCAGTACTTC.

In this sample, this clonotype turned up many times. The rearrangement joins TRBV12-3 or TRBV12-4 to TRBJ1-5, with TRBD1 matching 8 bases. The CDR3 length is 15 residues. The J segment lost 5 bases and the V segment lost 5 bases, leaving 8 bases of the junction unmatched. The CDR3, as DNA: TGTGCCAGCAGTCTCGGACAGGGAAGGGATCAGCCCCAGCATTTT. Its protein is CASSLGQGRDQPQHF.

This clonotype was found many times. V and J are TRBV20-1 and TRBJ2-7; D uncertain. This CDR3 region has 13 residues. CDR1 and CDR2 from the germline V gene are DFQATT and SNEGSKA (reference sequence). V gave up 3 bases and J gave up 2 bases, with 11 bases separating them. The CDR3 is CSARKAYPYEQYF. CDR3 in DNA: TGCAGTGCTAGGAAGGCGTATCCCTACGAGCAGTACTTC.

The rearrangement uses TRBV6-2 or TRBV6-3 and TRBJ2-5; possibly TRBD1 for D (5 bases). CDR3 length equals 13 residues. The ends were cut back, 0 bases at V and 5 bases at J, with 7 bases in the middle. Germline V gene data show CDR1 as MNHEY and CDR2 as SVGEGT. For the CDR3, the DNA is TGTGCCAGCAGTTACTCTAAGGGGGAGACCCAGTACTTC. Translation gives CASSYSKGETQYF.

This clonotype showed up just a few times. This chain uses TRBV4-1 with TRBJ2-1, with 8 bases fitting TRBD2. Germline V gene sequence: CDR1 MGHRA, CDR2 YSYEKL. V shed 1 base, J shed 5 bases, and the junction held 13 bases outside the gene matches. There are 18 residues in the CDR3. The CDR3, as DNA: TGCGCCAGCAGCCAAGGTTTCTGGGGACTAGAGGGGAACAATGAGCAGTTCTTC. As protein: CASSQGFWGLEGNNEQFF.

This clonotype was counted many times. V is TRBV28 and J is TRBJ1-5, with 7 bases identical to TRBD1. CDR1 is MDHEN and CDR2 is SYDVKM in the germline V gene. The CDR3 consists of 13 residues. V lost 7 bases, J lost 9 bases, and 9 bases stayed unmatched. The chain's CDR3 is CASNPGGIRPQHF. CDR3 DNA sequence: TGTGCCAGCAATCCAGGGGGGATCAGGCCCCAGCATTTT. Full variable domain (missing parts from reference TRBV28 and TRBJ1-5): DVKVTQSSRYLVKRTGEKVFLECVQDMDHENMFWYRQDPGLGLRLIYFSYDVKMKEKGDIPEGYSVSREKKERFSLILESASTNQTSMYLCASNPGGIRPQHFGDGTRLSIL.